The 14 T cell receptor beta chains presented below share a single source sample, sequenced in a study of cytomegalovirus exposure and HLA in healthy donors. PCR involved 60 Vbeta and 13 Jbeta primers. The method was immunoSEQ multiplex PCR; TCRdb's version includes in-frame clones alone and lacks a portion of them. The sample consists of roughly 120,000 clones, roughly 71% of them appearing once. Sequencing was done on a sample of PBMCs. These receptors all stem from a man younger than 30 in good health and CMV-seropositive.

This clone came up a few times. This chain links TRBV28 with TRBJ2-7, with D uncertain. V gave up 5 bases and J gave up 3 bases, with 17 bases separating them. This CDR3 contains 15 residues. Germline-derived CDR1 and CDR2 are MDHEN and SYDVKM. CDR3 DNA: TGTGCCAGCAGTCCACCCGCCCCGATCTACTACGAGCAGTACTTC. It yields the protein CASSPPAPIYYEQYF.

The chain couples TRBV4-1 to TRBJ2-5, with D tentatively TRBD2 (7 bases). Germline V CDR1 and CDR2: MGHRA, YSYEKL. This CDR3 region has 15 residues. The V and J ends lost 6 bases and 3 bases respectively, with 17 bases between them. The CDR3 DNA follows: TGCGCCAGCAGAAACGAAGGGGGGGGTAAAGAGACCCAGTACTTC. Translating it yields CASRNEGGGKETQYF.

The rearrangement links TRBV10-3 to TRBJ1-2; possible D gene TRBD1, 5 bases. The CDR3 runs to 13 residues. Between the trimmed V and J ends, which lost 9 bases and 1 base, there was a span of 12 bases. Germline assignment: CDR1 ENHRY and CDR2 SYGVKD. The CDR3 reads CAIRQGFNYGYTF. DNA for the CDR3: TGTGCCATACGGCAGGGTTTTAACTATGGCTACACCTTC.

This clone appeared a few times. The chain combines TRBV5-1 with TRBJ1-2, with a possible D match to TRBD1 (6 bases). Trimming left V 3 bases short and J 0 bases short, with 9 bases between. The V gene's germline CDR1 is SGHRS and CDR2 YFSETQ. The CDR3 contains 14 residues. CDR3 sequence: CASSSRGANYGYTF. For the CDR3, the DNA is TGCGCCAGCAGCTCCAGGGGAGCTAACTATGGCTACACCTTC.

This clone was seen a handful of times. V is TRBV6-5 and J is TRBJ2-7, with 7 bases identical to TRBD1. This CDR3 is 15 amino acids long. Germline V gene lookup returns CDR1 MNHEY and CDR2 SVGAGI. The J segment lost 0 bases and the V segment lost 7 bases, leaving 9 bases of the junction unmatched. The CDR3 is CASNSGTATSYEQYF. The CDR3, as DNA: TGTGCCAGCAACTCCGGGACAGCAACCTCCTACGAGCAGTACTTC.

In its sample, this clone was seen a few times. The chain joins TRBV13 to TRBJ1-3, with TRBD1 as a possible D gene (5 bases). This CDR3 is built from 16 residues. Between the trimmed V and J ends, which lost 3 bases and 1 base, there was a span of 13 bases. CDR1 and CDR2 from the germline V gene are PRHDT and FYEKMQ (reference sequence). For the CDR3, the DNA is TGTGCCAGCAGCTTTCTTGGGGCCCCATCTGGAAACACCATATATTTT. This sequence encodes CASSFLGAPSGNTIYF.

The V gene is TRBV5-1, the J gene TRBJ2-2, with D possibly matching TRBD2 (5 bases). V shed 2 bases and J shed 1 base, with 6 bases lying between them. The CDR3 extends over 14 amino acids. Germline lookup yields CDR1 SGHRS and CDR2 YFSETQ. The CDR3 protein is CASSLGGNTGELFF. The CDR3, as DNA: TGCGCCAGCAGCTTAGGAGGGAACACCGGGGAGCTGTTTTTT.

The genes are TRBV10-2 and TRBJ1-5; D remains unclear. V gave up 7 bases and J gave up 7 bases, with 11 bases separating them. CDR3 length: 12 residues. Germline assignment: CDR1 WSHSY and CDR2 SAAADI. The CDR3 loop is CASISGTQPQHF. Here the CDR3 DNA reads TGCGCCAGCATTTCAGGTACACAGCCCCAGCATTTT.

This clone was seen only once. The chain couples TRBV7-9 to TRBJ2-3, with D possibly TRBD2 on 5 matching bases. This CDR3 is 15 amino acids long. The V and J ends lost 6 bases and 2 bases respectively, with 15 bases between them. CDR1 SEHNR and CDR2 FQNEAQ come from the germline V gene (reference sequence). CDR3 DNA sequence: TGTGCCAGCAGGGAAGAGGGTTATGACACAGATACGCAGTATTTT. It codes for CASREEGYDTDTQYF.

This sequence joins TRBV5-1 and TRBJ2-1; the D gene is possibly TRBD1 (5 bases). This CDR3 contains 13 residues. CDR1 is SGHRS and CDR2 is YFSETQ in the germline V gene. Trimming stripped 4 bases from V and 3 bases from J, with 8 bases between. As DNA, the CDR3 is TGCGCCAGCAGCACAGACAGCTACAATGAGCAGTTCTTC. Translating it yields CASSTDSYNEQFF.

The J gene is TRBJ1-1, the V gene TRBV2; no definite D call. The germline gives CDR1 SNHLY, CDR2 FYNNEI. Trimming removed 4 bases from V and 1 base from J, with 13 bases in between. The CDR3 contains 15 residues. CDR3 amino acids: CASSASARKNTEAFF. The CDR3 bases are TGTGCCAGCAGTGCATCAGCGCGGAAGAACACTGAAGCTTTCTTT.

The gene calls are TRBV10-3 and TRBJ1-5; D possibly corresponds to TRBD1 (6 bases). Germline-derived CDR1 and CDR2 are ENHRY and SYGVKD. The CDR3 totals 15 residues. V dropped 5 bases and J dropped 11 bases, with 22 bases sitting between them. As DNA, the CDR3 is TGTGCCATCAGTCCCTCGGACAGATCCCCAGGTACCCAGCATTTT. Protein: CAISPSDRSPGTQHF.

This clone came up a few times. The chain has TRBV28 and TRBJ1-5; TRBD1 matches 8 bases. The CDR3 is made up of 15 amino acids. Germline CDR1 reads MDHEN; CDR2 reads SYDVKM. Trimming took 4 bases from V and 5 from J; bases not matched to a gene: 7. CDR3 loop: CASSSPDREHQPQHF. CDR3 coding DNA: TGTGCCAGCAGTTCCCCGGACAGGGAACATCAGCCCCAGCATTTT.

The chain links TRBV18 to TRBJ1-5, with D possibly matching TRBD1 (5 bases). The CDR3 has 15 amino acids. Trimming took off 1 base at V and 7 bases at J, with 14 bases between the two ends. Germline loops: CDR1 KGHSH, CDR2 LQKENI. The CDR3 is CASSPRDGGGQPQHF. The CDR3 DNA reads as TGTGCCAGCTCACCACGGGACGGCGGAGGGCAGCCCCAGCATTTT.